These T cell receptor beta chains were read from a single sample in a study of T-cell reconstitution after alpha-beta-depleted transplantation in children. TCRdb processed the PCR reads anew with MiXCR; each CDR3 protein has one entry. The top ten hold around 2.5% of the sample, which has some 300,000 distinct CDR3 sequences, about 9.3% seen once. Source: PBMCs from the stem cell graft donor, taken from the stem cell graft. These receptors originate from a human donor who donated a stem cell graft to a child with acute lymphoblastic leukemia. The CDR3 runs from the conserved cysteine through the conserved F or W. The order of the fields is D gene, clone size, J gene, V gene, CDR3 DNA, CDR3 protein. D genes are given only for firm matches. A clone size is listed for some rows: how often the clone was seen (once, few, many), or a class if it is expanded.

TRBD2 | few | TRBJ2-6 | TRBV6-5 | TGTGCCAGCAGTTACGGGGGGGTAGGCGGGGCCAACGTCCTGACTTTC | CASSYGGVGGANVLTF
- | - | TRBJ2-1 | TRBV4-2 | TGTGCCAGCAGCCAAGAAACTAGGGAACTCGATGAGCAGTTCTTC | CASSQETRELDEQFF
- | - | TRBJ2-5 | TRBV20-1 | TGCAGTGCGGGCCAAGTCGGGGAGACCCAGTACTTC | CSAGQVGETQYF
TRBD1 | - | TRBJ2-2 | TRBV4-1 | TGCGCCAGCAGCCAAGACGGACAGGGTTATGCCGGGGAGCTGTTTTTT | CASSQDGQGYAGELFF
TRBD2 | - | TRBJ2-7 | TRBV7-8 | TGTGCCAGCAGCCACCTAGGTGGGAGGGCTGTCTACGAGCAGTACTTC | CASSHLGGRAVYEQYF
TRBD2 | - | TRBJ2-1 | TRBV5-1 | TGCGCCAGCAGCTGGGGTCTAGCGGGAGCTTACAATGAGCAGTTCTTC | CASSWGLAGAYNEQFF
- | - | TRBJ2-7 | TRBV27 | TGTGCCAGCAGTTGGGACAGGAGGGAGGGCGAGCAGTACTTC | CASSWDRREGEQYF
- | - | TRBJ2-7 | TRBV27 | TGTGCCAGCAGTTTTGGGGCTAGAATGTACGAGCAGTACTTC | CASSFGARMYEQYF
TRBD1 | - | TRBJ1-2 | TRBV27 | TGTGCCAGCAGCCCGGGACAGGGGGCTCTCAATGGCTACACCTTC | CASSPGQGALNGYTF
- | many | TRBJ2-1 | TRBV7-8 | TGTGCCAGCAGCTTAGATAGAAACAATGAGCAGTTCTTC | CASSLDRNNEQFF
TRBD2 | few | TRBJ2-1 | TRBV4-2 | TGTGCCAGCAGCCAACAAACCAGACTAGCGGGATTCTACAATGAGCAGTTCTTC | CASSQQTRLAGFYNEQFF
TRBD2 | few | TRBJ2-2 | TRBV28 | TGTGCCAGCAGCATAGCGGGAGTTGACACCGGGGAGCTGTTTTTT | CASSIAGVDTGELFF
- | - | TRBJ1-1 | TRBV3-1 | TGTGCCAGCAGCCAAGATTCAGGGCAGACTGAAGCTTTCTTT | CASSQDSGQTEAFF
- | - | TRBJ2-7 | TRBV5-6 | TGTGCCAGCAGCTCCCGACGGGACGGTTCCTACGAGCAGTACTTC | CASSSRRDGSYEQYF
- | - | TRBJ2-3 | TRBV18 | TGTGCCAGCTCTCCTTCCCCAGATACGCAGTATTTT | CASSPSPDTQYF
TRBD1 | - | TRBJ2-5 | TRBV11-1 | TGTGCCAGCAGCTCCAATTGGGGGGACAGGGCGGACGAAGAGACCCAGTACTTC | CASSSNWGDRADEETQYF
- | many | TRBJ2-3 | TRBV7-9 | TGTGCCAGCAGCTTAGTAAGAGATACGCAGTATTTT | CASSLVRDTQYF
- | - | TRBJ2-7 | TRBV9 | TGTGCCAGCAGCGTAGGGCCGTCGAACGAGCAGTACTTC | CASSVGPSNEQYF
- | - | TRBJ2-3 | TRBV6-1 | TGTGCCAGCAGCCTATCCTCTAGCGAGGGTACAGATACGCAGTATTTT | CASSLSSSEGTDTQYF
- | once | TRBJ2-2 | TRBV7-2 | TGTGCCAGCACCCTCCAGCGTACTAACACCGGGGAGCTGTTTTTT | CASTLQRTNTGELFF
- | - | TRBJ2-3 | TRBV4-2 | TGTGCCAGCAGCCAAGACCGCATAGGGACAAGAATCACAGATACGCAGTATTTT | CASSQDRIGTRITDTQYF
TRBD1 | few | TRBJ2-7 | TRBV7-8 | TGTGCCAGCAGCCCCCGGGACAGATTATACGAGCAGTACTTC | CASSPRDRLYEQYF
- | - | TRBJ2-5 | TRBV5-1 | TGCGCCAGCAGCTTCATCTCGGAGACCCAGTACTTC | CASSFISETQYF
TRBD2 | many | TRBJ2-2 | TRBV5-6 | TGTGCCAGCAGCTTCTTTCTAGCGGGAGCGAAAGCGAACACCGGGGAGCTGTTTTTT | CASSFFLAGAKANTGELFF
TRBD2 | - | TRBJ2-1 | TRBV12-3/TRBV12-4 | TGTGCCAGCAGTGAACTAGCGGAGGGGAACAATGAGCAGTTCTTC | CASSELAEGNNEQFF
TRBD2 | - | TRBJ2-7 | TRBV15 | TGTGCCACCAGCAGAGATCTAGCGGGAGATTTAGAGCAGTACTTC | CATSRDLAGDLEQYF
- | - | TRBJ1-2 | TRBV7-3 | TGTGCCAGCAGTCGGACCGACTTACGGGGCTACACCTTC | CASSRTDLRGYTF
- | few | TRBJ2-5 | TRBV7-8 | TGTGCCAGCAGCTCCCCGGCGGGCGGGAAAAAGACCCAGTACTTC | CASSSPAGGKKTQYF
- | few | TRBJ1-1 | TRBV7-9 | TGTGCCAGCAGCGCGCCGGAAGCTCAGACTGAAGCTTTCTTT | CASSAPEAQTEAFF
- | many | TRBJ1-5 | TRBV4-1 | TGCGCCAGCAGCCCACACGTAGGGGGGGGACAGCCCCAGCATTTT | CASSPHVGGGQPQHF
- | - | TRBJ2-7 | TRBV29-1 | TGCAGCGTTCTGGTGACGGGAGTCTACGAGCAGTACTTC | CSVLVTGVYEQYF
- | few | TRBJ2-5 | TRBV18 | TGTGCCAGCTCCGTACTAGGTAGTCGAGAGACCCAGTACTTC | CASSVLGSRETQYF
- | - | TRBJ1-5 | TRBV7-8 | TGTGCCAGCAGCACTTACGTCGGTCGGGCCAATGCTGGTCAGCCCCAGCATTTT | CASSTYVGRANAGQPQHF
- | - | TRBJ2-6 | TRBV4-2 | TGTGCCAGCAGCCAAGATCTTAGGTCCAACGTCCTGACTTTC | CASSQDLRSNVLTF
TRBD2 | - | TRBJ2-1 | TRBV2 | TGTGCCAGCAGTCCGGGACTAGCGATGCTTAGCCCCTACAATGAGCACTTCTTC | CASSPGLAMLSPYNEHFF
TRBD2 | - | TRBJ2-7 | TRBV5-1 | TGCGCCAGCAGCTCGGATGGACTAGCGGGATCCTACGAGCAGTACTTC | CASSSDGLAGSYEQYF
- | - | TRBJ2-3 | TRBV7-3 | TGTGCCAGCGCCGAGGGAGGTACAGATACGCAGTATTTT | CASAEGGTDTQYF